The entry below gives a single T cell receptor beta chain sequence along with its context. Its antigen is as yet unknown. The data were taken from a study of Graves' ophthalmopathy and Graves' hyperthyroidism. Findings of the study overall: A majority of expanded thyroid clonotypes exceeding 0.001 frequency were likewise present in blood. The model predicted progression of ophthalmopathy with a sensitivity of approximately 68%, and its specificity was about 76%.

The hyperthyroidism patients had a new diagnosis of under 2 months' duration and were aged 18 to 65. Certain patients were not enrolled. These were patients with other autoimmune diseases, uncontrolled infections, pregnancy or lactation. V lost 5 bases to trimming and J lost 1 base; unmatched junction nucleotides: 8. This CDR3 comprises 17 residues. Germline values: CDR1 SNHLY, CDR2 FYNNEI. Investigators amplified TCR beta CDR3 regions from RNA transcripts. HTBI primers primed a first-round RT-PCR, and a second-round multiplex PCR followed. TCRdb ran MiXCR on the multiplex PCR reads and lists one entry per CDR3 protein. The sample includes about 1.1 million distinct CDR3 sequences, about two fifths of them seen just once.

The chain joins TRBV2 to TRBJ2-5; 12 nucleotides line up with TRBD2. The specimen was peripheral blood or thyroid tissue (not recorded which). The TCR comes from an adult man with Graves' hyperthyroidism. Here the CDR3 DNA reads TGTGCCAGCAGTAGACTAGCGGGAGTTTACCGCCAAGAGACCCAGTACTTC. Its protein is CASSRLAGVYRQETQYF.